The 25 T cell receptor beta chains reported below all come from one sample, sequenced in a study of blood T cell repertoires in COVID-19. The protocol was immunoSEQ multiplex PCR, while the TCRdb copy is restricted to in-frame clones and leaves out a portion. This sample has over 200,000 clones, with around 88% found just once. Input material: peripheral blood. These receptors all come from a man younger than 35 with active or convalescent COVID-19.

The chain couples TRBV29-1 to TRBJ2-4; the match to TRBD1 covers 9 bases. Germline V gives CDR1 SQVTM, CDR2 ANQGSEA. With V trimmed by 7 bases and J by 6 bases, 1 base remained unmatched. The CDR3 is 11 amino acids. CDR3 coding DNA: TGCAGCGGACAGGGGGGAAACATTCAGTACTTC. It specifies CSGQGGNIQYF.

The V gene is TRBV2, the J gene TRBJ1-2; TRBD1 aligns across 7 bases. V was pared by 10 bases and J by 4 bases, with 12 bases of the junction left unmatched. This CDR3 is 14 amino acids long. Germline CDR1 is SNHLY and CDR2 is FYNNEI. The CDR3 here is CATQDRRQSYGYTF. As DNA, the CDR3 is TGTGCCACCCAGGACAGGCGACAATCCTATGGCTACACCTTC.

The sample holds a few counts of this clone. V usage is TRBV11-3 and J usage is TRBJ2-7, with 7 bases that match TRBD2. V lost 5 bases and J lost 5; bases outside the gene matches: 18. The CDR3 loop spans 17 amino acids. Per germline, CDR1 SGHNT and CDR2 YENEEA. The CDR3 region is CASSPGSAGARMNEQYF. CDR3 sequence (DNA): TGTGCCAGCAGCCCCGGATCCGCGGGAGCTCGGATGAACGAGCAGTACTTC.

CDR3 nucleotide sequence: TGTGCCAGCAACCTGAAGGACTGGGAGACCCAGTACTTC. Residues: CASNLKDWETQYF. The chain recombines TRBV6-5 with TRBJ2-5, with a possible D match to TRBD2 (5 bases). This CDR3 region has 13 residues. Trimming cost V 7 bases and J 5 bases, with 14 bases left between them. Per the germline V gene, CDR1 is MNHEY and CDR2 is SVGAGI.

J is TRBJ1-2 and V is TRBV19; D gene ambiguous. Germline V gene lookup returns CDR1 LNHDA and CDR2 SQIVND (reference sequence). The CDR3 totals 15 residues. Deletions cut 3 bases from V and 5 bases from J, with 16 bases between. The CDR3 here is CASSMFSGVDYGYTF. CDR3 coding DNA: TGTGCCAGTAGTATGTTTTCCGGTGTTGATTATGGCTACACCTTC.

This chain connects TRBV6-1 to TRBJ2-3, with 13 bases identical to TRBD2. V lost 4 bases and J lost 7; bases outside the gene matches: 8. The CDR3 covers 16 residues. From germline, CDR1 is MNHNS and CDR2 SASEGT. The CDR3 sequence is CASSASGTSGKYTQYF. The DNA of the CDR3 is TGTGCCAGCAGTGCGTCCGGGACTAGCGGGAAGTATACGCAGTATTTT.

The chain is built from TRBV7-8 and TRBJ2-7, with a possible D match to TRBD2 (5 bases). V was clipped by 3 bases and J by 6 bases, with 18 bases between them. The CDR3 contains 15 residues. Germline values: CDR1 SGHVS, CDR2 FQNEAQ. As DNA, the CDR3 is TGTGCCAGCAGCTTGTCAGTGGGGAGCAGGACCGAGCAGTACTTC. It specifies CASSLSVGSRTEQYF.

The chain recombines TRBV7-2 with TRBJ1-2; 8 nucleotides match TRBD1. Per the germline V gene, CDR1 is SGHTA and CDR2 is FQGNSA. V lost 1 base and J lost 8; bases outside the gene matches: 9. This CDR3 contains 15 residues. The CDR3 nucleotides are TGTGCCAGCAGCTTAGGACCGGGACAGGTCCCAGGCTACACCTTC. Protein: CASSLGPGQVPGYTF.

The chain recombines TRBV28 with TRBJ1-2; 9 nucleotides align to TRBD1. The ends lost 6 bases at V and 7 bases at J; junction bases unmatched: 6. From germline, CDR1 is MDHEN and CDR2 SYDVKM. The CDR3 has 13 residues. The CDR3, as DNA: TGTGCCAGCAGCTCGGGACAGGGCCCTGGCTACACCTTC. Protein product: CASSSGQGPGYTF.

The V and J genes are TRBV7-2 and TRBJ2-1; D perhaps matches TRBD2 (5 bases). With 4 bases removed from V and 6 bases from J, the gap between germline ends came to 10 bases. Looked up from germline, CDR1 is SGHTA and CDR2 is FQGNSA. The CDR3 sequence is 13 residues long. The CDR3: CASSSARANEQFF. As DNA, the CDR3 is TGTGCCAGCAGCTCCGCGAGGGCCAATGAGCAGTTCTTC.

In its sample, this clone was seen a few times. The rearrangement uses TRBV11-2 and TRBJ1-5, with D possibly being TRBD1 (5 bases). CDR1 is SGHAT, CDR2 FQNNGV, per germline. CDR3 length: 13 residues. The V gene lost 5 bases and the J gene lost 7 bases, with 12 bases spanning the gap. CDR3 residues: CASSQNRRQPQHF. The CDR3 nucleotides are TGTGCCAGCAGCCAAAACAGGCGGCAGCCCCAGCATTTT. Variable domain in full (rest from reference TRBV11-2 and TRBJ1-5): EAGVAQSPRYKIIEKRQSVAFWCNPISGHATLYWYQQILGQGPKLLIQFQNNGVVDDSQLPKDRFSAERLKGVDSTLKIQPAKLEDSAVYLCASSQNRRQPQHFGDGTRLSIL.

The chain combines TRBV11-2 with TRBJ1-1; tentatively, D is TRBD1 (6 bases). CDR1 SGHAT and CDR2 FQNNGV come from the germline V gene. The length of the CDR3 is 15 residues. Trimming pared 3 bases from V and 4 bases from J, leaving 15 bases between. As DNA, the CDR3 is TGTGCCAGCAGCTTGAGTCTGGGGGCGGGCACTGAAGCTTTCTTT. Residues: CASSLSLGAGTEAFF.

The CDR3 sequence: CATSRALAGGTDTQYF. In DNA form, the CDR3 reads TGTGCCACCAGCAGAGCCCTTGCGGGGGGCACAGATACGCAGTATTTT. The J gene is TRBJ2-3, the V gene TRBV15; 7 nucleotides match TRBD2. This CDR3 is built from 16 residues. V lost 1 base, J lost 1 base, and 5 bases stayed unmatched. The germline CDR1 and CDR2 sequences are LNHNV and YYDKDF (reference sequence). The whole variable domain, filled in from reference TRBV15 and TRBJ2-3, reads DAMVIQNPRYQVTQFGKPVTLSCSQTLNHNVMYWYQQKSSQAPKLLFHYYDKDFNNEADTPDNFQSRRPNTSFCFLDIRSPGLGDTAMYLCATSRALAGGTDTQYFGPGTRLTVL.

The chain has TRBV19 and TRBJ2-4, with 9 bases aligning to TRBD1. The J segment lost 0 bases and the V segment lost 8 bases, leaving 5 bases of the junction unmatched. This CDR3 has 15 amino acids. Germline V gene lookup returns CDR1 LNHDA and CDR2 SQIVND (reference sequence). CDR3 protein: CASVGQGKAKNIQYF. CDR3 coding DNA: TGTGCCAGTGTTGGACAGGGGAAAGCCAAAAACATTCAGTACTTC.

V usage is TRBV20-1 and J usage is TRBJ2-2, with 7 bases identical to TRBD2. Germline V gene data show CDR1 as DFQATT and CDR2 as SNEGSKA (reference sequence). After removal of 3 bases from V and 1 base from J, the junction contained 5 bases not matched to a gene. The CDR3 runs to 15 residues. CDR3 amino acids: CSASPPSGNTGELFF. The CDR3 nucleotides are TGCAGTGCTAGTCCGCCTAGCGGGAACACCGGGGAGCTGTTTTTT.

The chain is built from TRBV19 and TRBJ2-1; 7 bases fit TRBD1. Trimming took 4 bases from V and 5 from J; bases not matched to a gene: 14. The CDR3 runs 17 residues. Germline CDR1 is LNHDA and CDR2 is SQIVND (reference sequence). The CDR3 nucleotides read TGTGCCAGTAGTACCCCTAGCAGGGGGAGCCCGGACAATGAGCAGTTCTTC. Its translation: CASSTPSRGSPDNEQFF. The variable domain in full, completed from reference TRBV19 and TRBJ2-1, reads DGGITQSPKYLFRKEGQNVTLSCEQNLNHDAMYWYRQDPGQGLRLIYYSQIVNDFQKGDIAEGYSVSREKKESFPLTVTSAQKNPTAFYLCASSTPSRGSPDNEQFFGPGTRLTVL.

This clone was recorded only once. The genes are TRBV6-2 or TRBV6-3 and TRBJ2-1; D may be TRBD1 (5 bases). This CDR3 spans 12 amino acids. The germline gives CDR1 MNHEY, CDR2 SVGEGT. V lost 5 bases and J lost 14, with 16 bases in between. The CDR3 here is CASSMVRGVKFF. The CDR3 DNA sequence: TGTGCCAGCAGTATGGTAAGGGGTGTTAAGTTCTTC.

This clone was observed a handful of times. The rearrangement uses TRBV25-1 and TRBJ2-1; 8 bases align to TRBD1. Germline CDR1 reads MGHDK; CDR2 reads SYGVNS. Trimming took 9 bases from V and 7 from J; bases not matched to a gene: 11. The CDR3 is 14 residues long. The CDR3 loop reads CASTRQGSRNEQFF. As DNA, the CDR3 is TGTGCCAGTACTAGACAGGGGAGCAGGAATGAGCAGTTCTTC.

The chain is built from TRBV11-2 and TRBJ2-7; 8 positions agree with TRBD1. The CDR3 length is 14 residues. The V gene's germline CDR1 is SGHAT and CDR2 FQNNGV. Trimming took 5 bases from V and 5 from J; bases not matched to a gene: 8. The CDR3 spells CASSADRERHEQYF. DNA of the CDR3: TGTGCCAGCAGCGCGGACAGGGAGCGTCACGAGCAGTACTTC. Drawing the rest from reference TRBV11-2 and TRBJ2-7, the complete variable domain is EAGVAQSPRYKIIEKRQSVAFWCNPISGHATLYWYQQILGQGPKLLIQFQNNGVVDDSQLPKDRFSAERLKGVDSTLKIQPAKLEDSAVYLCASSADRERHEQYFGPGTRLTVT.

This clone has only a few counts. The rearrangement links TRBV7-8 to TRBJ1-2; 8 bases are shared with TRBD1. The CDR3 sequence is 16 residues long. J lost 6 bases, V lost 9 bases, and 18 bases had no gene match. Germline CDR1 reads SGHVS; CDR2 reads FQNEAQ. The CDR3 region has the DNA TGTGCCAGTTCTCTTAGACGTACAGGGGGGAAAGATGGCTACACCTTC. Translated: CASSLRRTGGKDGYTF.

This chain joins TRBV14 and TRBJ2-7; the D gene is possibly TRBD1 (5 bases). The V gene lost 0 bases and the J gene lost 5 bases, with 8 bases spanning the gap. The CDR3 is 13 amino acids. CDR1 is SGHDN and CDR2 is FVKESK in the germline V gene. CDR3 nucleotides: TGTGCCAGCAGCCAAGATCTCAGGGACGAGCAGTACTTC. This gives the protein CASSQDLRDEQYF.

The chain links TRBV6-5 to TRBJ1-2; unclear D gene. Trimming pared 2 bases from V and 0 bases from J, leaving 10 bases between. Germline V lookup: CDR1 MNHEY, CDR2 SVGAGI. The CDR3 is 15 residues long. This CDR3 reads CASSYGGLTNYGYTF. The CDR3 region has the DNA TGTGCCAGCAGTTACGGAGGGCTGACTAACTATGGCTACACCTTC.

The chain has TRBV12-3 or TRBV12-4 and TRBJ1-1, with 9 positions matching TRBD1. This CDR3 is built from 13 residues. Unmatched junction bases numbered 2, after V lost 6 bases and J lost 3 bases. The CDR3 DNA reads as TGTGCCAGCAGAAACAGGGGGCACACTGAAGCTTTCTTT. Translated: CASRNRGHTEAFF.

This clone has a single count. The chain links TRBV28 to TRBJ2-7, with 10 bases identical to TRBD2. V was clipped by 6 bases and J by 2 bases; unmatched bases: 7. This CDR3 comprises 15 residues. Germline V CDR1 and CDR2: MDHEN, SYDVKM. The CDR3 protein is CASSRLAGGPYEQYF. The CDR3 nucleotides are TGTGCCAGCAGCCGGTTAGCGGGAGGACCCTACGAGCAGTACTTC.

V and J are TRBV4-3 and TRBJ1-2; D uncertain. Trimming removed 0 bases from V and 4 bases from J, with 21 bases in between. Germline CDR1 LGHNA, CDR2 YSLEER. The CDR3 has 18 residues. In nucleotides, the CDR3 is TGCGCCAGCAGCCAAGATTCGCCGAGCGCGGCAGCCATCTATGGCTACACCTTC. It codes for CASSQDSPSAAAIYGYTF.